A single sample gave rise to the 8 T cell receptor beta chains below, sequenced in a study of response to subunit inactivated influenza vaccine. TCRdb re-called the RT-PCR reads through MiXCR, storing one row per CDR3 protein. Among hundreds of thousands of distinct CDR3 sequences listed, over 25% were seen once. Sequenced material: CD4+ T cells sorted from PBMCs, taken 5 days after vaccination. The receptors derive from a middle-aged man who received an inactivated influenza vaccine.

Only a few counts were recorded for this clonotype. The chain combines TRBV3-1 with TRBJ2-1, with D tentatively TRBD1 (6 bases). In germline, CDR1 is LGHDT, CDR2 YNNKEL (reference sequence). This CDR3 is 11 amino acids long. The V and J ends lost 6 bases and 12 bases respectively, with 12 bases between them. CDR3 nucleotides: TGTGCCAGCAGTCAACAGGGCGCGCAGTTCTTC. Translation gives CASSQQGAQFF.

The chain is built from TRBV20-1 and TRBJ2-2, with 10 bases identical to TRBD2. The trim removed 2 bases at V and 6 bases at J, leaving 12 bases unmatched. CDR1 is DFQATT and CDR2 is SNEGSKA in the germline V gene (reference sequence). This CDR3 region has 17 residues. In DNA, the CDR3 is TGCAGTGCTAGACTTATAAAGCGGGAGGGCCTAGCCGGGGAGCTGTTTTTT. It encodes CSARLIKREGLAGELFF.

The chain is built from TRBV11-2 and TRBJ2-7, with D perhaps matching TRBD1 (6 bases). CDR3 length equals 14 residues. The V end was cut by 5 bases, the J end by 3 bases, with 14 bases between. CDR1 is SGHAT and CDR2 is FQNNGV in the germline V gene. The CDR3 protein is CASSLRAGDYEQYF. CDR3 DNA sequence: TGTGCCAGCAGCCTTAGGGCAGGGGACTACGAGCAGTACTTC.

The V call is TRBV5-1, the J call TRBJ1-1, with D possibly TRBD1 on 6 matching bases. The CDR3 has 15 residues. With 4 bases removed from V and 4 bases from J, the gap between germline ends came to 17 bases. Germline-derived CDR1 and CDR2 are SGHRS and YFSETQ. The CDR3: CASSPGQWPGTEAFF. In nucleotides, the CDR3 is TGCGCCAGCAGCCCCGGACAGTGGCCGGGCACTGAAGCTTTCTTT. Complete variable domain (other parts from reference TRBV5-1 and TRBJ1-1): KAGVTQTPRYLIKTRGQQVTLSCSPISGHRSVSWYQQTPGQGLQFLFEYFSETQRNKGNFPGRFSGRQFSNSRSEMNVSTLELGDSALYLCASSPGQWPGTEAFFGQGTRLTVV.

The chain uses TRBV7-9 and TRBJ2-1; TRBD2 matches at 7 bases. Losses at the gene ends were 2 bases for V and 10 bases for J; bases not matched to a gene: 8. The CDR3 is made up of 14 amino acids. In germline, CDR1 is SEHNR, CDR2 FQNEAQ (reference sequence). The CDR3 spells CASSLSGAAPEQFF. The DNA for the CDR3 is TGTGCCAGCAGCTTAAGCGGGGCCGCTCCCGAGCAGTTCTTC.

There are a few counts of this clonotype. This sequence joins TRBV5-1 and TRBJ2-1, with D maybe TRBD1 (5 bases). Trimming cost V 1 base and J 6 bases, with 11 bases left between them. CDR3 length: 14 amino acids. Germline CDR1 and CDR2: SGHRS and YFSETQ. CDR3 sequence: CASSLRAGSNEQFF. The CDR3 bases are TGCGCCAGCAGCTTGCGGGCAGGGTCCAATGAGCAGTTCTTC.

V and J are TRBV6-5 and TRBJ1-4; D uncertain. The CDR3 covers 14 residues. Trimming shortened V by 0 bases and J by 4 bases, and 6 bases separated the two germline ends. Per the germline V gene, CDR1 is MNHEY and CDR2 is SVGAGI. Here the CDR3 reads CASSYSGFNEKLFF. Written as DNA, the CDR3 is TGTGCCAGCAGTTACTCAGGGTTTAATGAAAAACTGTTTTTT.

This clonotype was detected only a few times. The chain couples TRBV3-1 to TRBJ1-2; D possibly corresponds to TRBD1 (6 bases). Trimming cost V 0 bases and J 6 bases, with 11 bases left between them. This CDR3 comprises 14 residues. Per the germline V gene, CDR1 is LGHDT and CDR2 is YNNKEL (reference sequence). CDR3 in DNA: TGTGCCAGCAGCCAAGATGCCAGGGGCCATGGCTACACCTTC. Its translation: CASSQDARGHGYTF.